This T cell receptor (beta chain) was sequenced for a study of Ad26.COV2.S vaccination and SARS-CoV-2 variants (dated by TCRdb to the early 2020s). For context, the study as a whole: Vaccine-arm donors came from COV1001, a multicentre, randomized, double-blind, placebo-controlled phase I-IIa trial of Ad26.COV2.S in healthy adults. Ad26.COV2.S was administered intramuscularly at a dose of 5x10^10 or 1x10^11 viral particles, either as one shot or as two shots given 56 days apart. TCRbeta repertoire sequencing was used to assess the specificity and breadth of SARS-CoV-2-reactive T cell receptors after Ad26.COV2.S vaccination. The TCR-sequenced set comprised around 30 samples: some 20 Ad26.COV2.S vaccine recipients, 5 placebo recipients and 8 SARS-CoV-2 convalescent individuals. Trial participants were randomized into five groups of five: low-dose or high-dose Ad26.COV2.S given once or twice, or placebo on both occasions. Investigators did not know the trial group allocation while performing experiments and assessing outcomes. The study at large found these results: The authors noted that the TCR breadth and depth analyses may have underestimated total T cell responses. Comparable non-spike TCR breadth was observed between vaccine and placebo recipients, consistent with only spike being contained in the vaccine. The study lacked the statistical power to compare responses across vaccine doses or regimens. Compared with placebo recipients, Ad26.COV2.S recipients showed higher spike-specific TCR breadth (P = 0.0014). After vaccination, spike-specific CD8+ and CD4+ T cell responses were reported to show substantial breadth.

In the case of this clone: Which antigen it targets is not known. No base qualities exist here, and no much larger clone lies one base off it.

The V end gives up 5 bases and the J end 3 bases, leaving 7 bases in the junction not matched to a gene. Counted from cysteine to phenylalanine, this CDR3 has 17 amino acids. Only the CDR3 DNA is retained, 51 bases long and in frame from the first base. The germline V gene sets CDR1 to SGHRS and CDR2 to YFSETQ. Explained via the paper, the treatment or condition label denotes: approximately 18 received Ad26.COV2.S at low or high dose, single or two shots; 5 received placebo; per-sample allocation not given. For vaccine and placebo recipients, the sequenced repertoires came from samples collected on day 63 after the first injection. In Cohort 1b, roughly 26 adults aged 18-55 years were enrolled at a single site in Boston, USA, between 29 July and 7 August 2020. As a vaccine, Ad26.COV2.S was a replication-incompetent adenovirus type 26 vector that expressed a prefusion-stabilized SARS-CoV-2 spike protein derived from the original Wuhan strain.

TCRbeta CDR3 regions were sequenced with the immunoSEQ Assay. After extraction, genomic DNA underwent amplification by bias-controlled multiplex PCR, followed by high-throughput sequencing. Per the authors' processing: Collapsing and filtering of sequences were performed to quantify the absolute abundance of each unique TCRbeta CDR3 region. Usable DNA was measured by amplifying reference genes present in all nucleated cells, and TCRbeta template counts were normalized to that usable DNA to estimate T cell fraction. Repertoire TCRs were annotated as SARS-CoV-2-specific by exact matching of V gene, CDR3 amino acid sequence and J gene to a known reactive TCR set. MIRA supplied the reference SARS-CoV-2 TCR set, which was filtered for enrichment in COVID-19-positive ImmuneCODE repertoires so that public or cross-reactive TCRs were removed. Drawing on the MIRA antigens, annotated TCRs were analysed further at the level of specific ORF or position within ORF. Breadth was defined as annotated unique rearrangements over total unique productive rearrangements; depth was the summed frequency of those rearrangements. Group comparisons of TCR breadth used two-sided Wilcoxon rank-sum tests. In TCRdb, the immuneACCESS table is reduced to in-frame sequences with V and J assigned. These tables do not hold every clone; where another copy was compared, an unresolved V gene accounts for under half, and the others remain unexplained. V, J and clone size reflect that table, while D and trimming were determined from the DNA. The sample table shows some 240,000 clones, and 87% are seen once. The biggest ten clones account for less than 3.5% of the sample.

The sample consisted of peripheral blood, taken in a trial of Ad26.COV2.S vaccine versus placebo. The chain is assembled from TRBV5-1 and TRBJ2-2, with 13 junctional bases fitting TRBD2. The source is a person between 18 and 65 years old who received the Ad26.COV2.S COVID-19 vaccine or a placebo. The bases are TGCGCCAGCAGATCCGGGACTAGCGGGGCCTACACCGGGGAGCTGTTTTTT. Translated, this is CASRSGTSGAYTGELFF.